This T cell receptor (beta chain) was obtained from a study of T-cell reconstitution after alpha-beta-depleted transplantation in children. This clonotype was found many times. Its antigen is currently unknown. Study findings and constraints: Roughly two months post-transplant, alpha-beta T cells reportedly originated from several hundred graft clones that had expanded. From surviving recipient T cells and thymic progenitors came the high day-60 TCRbeta diversity observed in some patients.

Unique molecular identifiers tagged the TCRbeta library. TCRdb passed the PCR reads through MiXCR, listing each CDR3 protein once. The table records over 85,000 distinct CDR3 sequences, approximately 6% of them present only once. The source material was PBMCs, mostly from graft donor cells, sampled 60 days after TCRalphabeta/CD19-depleted stem cell transplant. The receptor was isolated from a female patient aged 2-15 years who had a stem cell transplant for Fanconi anemia, so the T cells may come from the graft donor.

The CDR3 DNA is TGCGCCAGCAGCCCGGGACTGCCCTATGGCTACACCTTC. This translates into CASSPGLPYGYTF. The chain carries TRBV5-1 and TRBJ1-2; tentative D call: TRBD1 (5 bases). Trimming removed 4 bases from V and 4 bases from J, with 11 bases in between. The length of the CDR3 is 13 residues. Germline V lookup: CDR1 SGHRS, CDR2 YFSETQ.